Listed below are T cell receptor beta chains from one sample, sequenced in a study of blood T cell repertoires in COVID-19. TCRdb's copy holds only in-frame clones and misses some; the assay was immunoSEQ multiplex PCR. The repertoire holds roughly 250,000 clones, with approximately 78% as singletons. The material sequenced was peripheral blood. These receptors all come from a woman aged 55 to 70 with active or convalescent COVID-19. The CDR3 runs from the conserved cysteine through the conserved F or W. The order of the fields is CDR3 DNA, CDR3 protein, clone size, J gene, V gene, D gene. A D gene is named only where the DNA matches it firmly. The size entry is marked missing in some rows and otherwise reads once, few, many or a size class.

DNA: TGTGCCAGTAGTAACGGACTAACGGTGAACACTGAAGCTTTCTTT
CDR3: CASSNGLTVNTEAFF
size: once
J: TRBJ1-1
V: TRBV19
D: -

DNA: TGTGCCAGCAGTTACTCTCAGAGGGCAGATACGCAGTATTTT
CDR3: CASSYSQRADTQYF
size: once
J: TRBJ2-3
V: TRBV6-5
D: -

DNA: TGTGCCAGCAGCTTAGGTGGGTACAGATCGCGCTACGAGCAGTACTTC
CDR3: CASSLGGYRSRYEQYF
size: -
J: TRBJ2-7
V: TRBV7-2
D: -

DNA: TGTGCCAGCTCACCCGGGACAGGGCGCAACGAGCAGTACTTC
CDR3: CASSPGTGRNEQYF
size: -
J: TRBJ2-7
V: TRBV18
D: TRBD1

DNA: TGTGCCAGCAGTCAGGGGCTTGGAGCTTTCTTT
CDR3: CASSQGLGAFF
size: -
J: TRBJ1-1
V: TRBV6-2/TRBV6-3
D: -

DNA: TGTGCCAGCAGTTACTCGGGGGGGCTGTACGAGCAGTACTTC
CDR3: CASSYSGGLYEQYF
size: -
J: TRBJ2-7
V: TRBV6-5
D: -

DNA: TGTGCCAGCAGCCCTCGCCGAGGCTATGGCTACACCTTC
CDR3: CASSPRRGYGYTF
size: -
J: TRBJ1-2
V: TRBV11-2
D: -

DNA: TGTGCCAGTAGTAGCTTGGGACAGGGAAGGGACTATGGCTACACCTTC
CDR3: CASSSLGQGRDYGYTF
size: -
J: TRBJ1-2
V: TRBV19
D: TRBD1

DNA: TGCGCCAGCAGCTTTGGGCCCTGGGGCAATCAGCCCCAGCATTTT
CDR3: CASSFGPWGNQPQHF
size: -
J: TRBJ1-5
V: TRBV5-1
D: -

DNA: TGCGCCAGCACCCGACCAGCGGGGGAATCCGGAGATACGCAGTATTTT
CDR3: CASTRPAGESGDTQYF
size: -
J: TRBJ2-3
V: TRBV10-2
D: TRBD2

DNA: TGTGCCAGCAGTTACACCATGGACAGGGGAAAAGGCACTGAAGCTTTCTTT
CDR3: CASSYTMDRGKGTEAFF
size: -
J: TRBJ1-1
V: TRBV6-2/TRBV6-3
D: TRBD1

DNA: TGTGCCAGCAGCCAAGAACGCGGCTACGAGCAGTACTTC
CDR3: CASSQERGYEQYF
size: few
J: TRBJ2-7
V: TRBV4-2
D: -

DNA: TGTGCCAGCAGCTTAGGCACCCTGACTAGCGGGGGGCCCGAGATCTCCTACAATGAGCAGTTCTTC
CDR3: CASSLGTLTSGGPEISYNEQFF
size: -
J: TRBJ2-1
V: TRBV13
D: TRBD2

DNA: TGTGCCAGCAGTTTAGCCAGGGGTTTAGATCAGCCCCAGCATTTT
CDR3: CASSLARGLDQPQHF
size: -
J: TRBJ1-5
V: TRBV27
D: -

DNA: TGTGCCAGCAGTTTAGGGACAGTTCTTAATCAGCCCCAGCATTTT
CDR3: CASSLGTVLNQPQHF
size: -
J: TRBJ1-5
V: TRBV27
D: TRBD1

DNA: TGTGCCAGCTCCAGACAGGGGGCGGGGGAGCAGTACTTC
CDR3: CASSRQGAGEQYF
size: -
J: TRBJ2-7
V: TRBV27
D: TRBD1

DNA: TGTGCCAGCCGGGCCCGGTCGGAGGGTTCGTGGGGCTACACCTTC
CDR3: CASRARSEGSWGYTF
size: -
J: TRBJ1-2
V: TRBV6-4
D: -

DNA: TGTGCCAGCAGCTTAGACAGGGGGCGGAATCAGCCCCAGCATTTT
CDR3: CASSLDRGRNQPQHF
size: few
J: TRBJ1-5
V: TRBV11-2
D: TRBD1

DNA: TGCAGCGTTGGACAGCTCACAGATACGCAGTATTTT
CDR3: CSVGQLTDTQYF
size: -
J: TRBJ2-3
V: TRBV29-1
D: -

DNA: TGTGCCAGCATGGCGTTTGGGGGGGAGAACTATGGCTACACCTTC
CDR3: CASMAFGGENYGYTF
size: few
J: TRBJ1-2
V: TRBV6-5
D: -

DNA: TGCGCCAGCAGCAAAACCGGGACAGTCTCTCCTGAGACCCAGTACTTC
CDR3: CASSKTGTVSPETQYF
size: -
J: TRBJ2-5
V: TRBV5-1
D: TRBD1

DNA: TGTGCCACCCGGGACAGGGGGCGGTCTGGGGAAAACGGGGAGCTGTTTTTT
CDR3: CATRDRGRSGENGELFF
size: -
J: TRBJ2-2
V: TRBV19
D: TRBD1

DNA: TGTGCCTGGAGTTCCGGGGGTCGTCCTGAAAAACTGTTTTTT
CDR3: CAWSSGGRPEKLFF
size: -
J: TRBJ1-4
V: TRBV30
D: -

DNA: TGTGCCAGCTCCCCTAACAGACAGGGGGCGGATCAGCCCCAGCATTTT
CDR3: CASSPNRQGADQPQHF
size: -
J: TRBJ1-5
V: TRBV18
D: TRBD1

DNA: TGTGCCAGCAGCCCACTCCCCTACTCGGGGGAGACCCAGTACTTC
CDR3: CASSPLPYSGETQYF
size: -
J: TRBJ2-5
V: TRBV11-2
D: -

DNA: TGTGCCAGTAGGGGCAGTCGCTACGAGCAGTACTTC
CDR3: CASRGSRYEQYF
size: few
J: TRBJ2-7
V: TRBV19
D: -

DNA: TGTGCCAGCTCACCAGCGACAGGGGGCCCCTATGGCTACACCTTC
CDR3: CASSPATGGPYGYTF
size: -
J: TRBJ1-2
V: TRBV18
D: TRBD1

DNA: TGTGCCAGCAGCCAGAGGATGGTAGGCGGGGAGCTGTTTTTT
CDR3: CASSQRMVGGELFF
size: -
J: TRBJ2-2
V: TRBV3-1/TRBV3-2
D: -

DNA: TGTGCCAGCAGTTTTGTGGCAGGGGATGGCTACACCTTC
CDR3: CASSFVAGDGYTF
size: -
J: TRBJ1-2
V: TRBV7-8
D: -

DNA: TGTGCCAGCAGCTTCCGGACAGAGAGGGCTTTCTTT
CDR3: CASSFRTERAFF
size: -
J: TRBJ1-1
V: TRBV5-6
D: -

DNA: TGTGCCAGCAGTTACAGTCCCGGGGAGGATACGCAGTATTTT
CDR3: CASSYSPGEDTQYF
size: -
J: TRBJ2-3
V: TRBV6-5
D: -

DNA: TGCGCCAGCAGCCGGCGGCCGGGCAGGGCCATGAACACTGAAGCTTTCTTT
CDR3: CASSRRPGRAMNTEAFF
size: -
J: TRBJ1-1
V: TRBV4-1
D: -

DNA: TGTGCCAGCAGCTTAGGGGACAGGGCTAGCAATCAGCCCCAGCATTTT
CDR3: CASSLGDRASNQPQHF
size: -
J: TRBJ1-5
V: TRBV11-3
D: TRBD1

DNA: TGCGCCAGCAGCCAAGAAAGAGTGACACCCAATTCACCCCTCCACTTT
CDR3: CASSQERVTPNSPLHF
size: -
J: TRBJ1-6
V: TRBV4-1
D: -

DNA: TGTGCCAGCAGTTTCGGGAGGGGCCCCCCGGCGGAAGCTTTCTTT
CDR3: CASSFGRGPPAEAFF
size: -
J: TRBJ1-1
V: TRBV27
D: -

DNA: TGTGCCAGCAGCCAAAAGGGAAGCGGGCCCACAGATACGCAGTATTTT
CDR3: CASSQKGSGPTDTQYF
size: -
J: TRBJ2-3
V: TRBV3-1/TRBV3-2
D: -

DNA: TGTGCCAGCAGCCCATCCGGGAGGGGGGAGCAGTACTTC
CDR3: CASSPSGRGEQYF
size: -
J: TRBJ2-7
V: TRBV6-5
D: TRBD2

DNA: TGTGCCAGCAGATCGGGGAGCACAGATACGCAGTATTTT
CDR3: CASRSGSTDTQYF
size: -
J: TRBJ2-3
V: TRBV25-1
D: -

DNA: TGTGCCAGCACCCTGACCGGACTTAATTCACCCCTCCACTTT
CDR3: CASTLTGLNSPLHF
size: -
J: TRBJ1-6
V: TRBV6-6
D: -

DNA: TGTGCTAGTGGCGCGACAGGTCGGAGCAATCAGCCCCAGCATTTT
CDR3: CASGATGRSNQPQHF
size: -
J: TRBJ1-5
V: TRBV12-5
D: -

DNA: TGTGCCAGCAGTTACACGGGTCGCGTGATTAACTATGGCTACACCTTC
CDR3: CASSYTGRVINYGYTF
size: -
J: TRBJ1-2
V: TRBV6-6
D: -

DNA: TGTGCCAGCAGCTTAGCCGACAGGGGGGACACCGGGGAGCTGTTTTTT
CDR3: CASSLADRGDTGELFF
size: -
J: TRBJ2-2
V: TRBV7-6
D: TRBD1

DNA: TGTGCCAGCTCACCCCCCGGGGATAATGAAAAACTGTTTTTT
CDR3: CASSPPGDNEKLFF
size: -
J: TRBJ1-4
V: TRBV18
D: -

DNA: TGTGCCAGCAGTTACAGCCCCTACGAGCAGTACTTC
CDR3: CASSYSPYEQYF
size: many
J: TRBJ2-7
V: TRBV6-2/TRBV6-3
D: -

DNA: TGTGCCAGCTCCCCGACAGGGACGAACTATGGCTACACCTTC
CDR3: CASSPTGTNYGYTF
size: -
J: TRBJ1-2
V: TRBV2
D: TRBD1

DNA: TGTGCCAGCAGCTTGGCGGTATCCATGGGCATTGGCTCCTACGAGCAGTACTTC
CDR3: CASSLAVSMGIGSYEQYF
size: -
J: TRBJ2-7
V: TRBV5-5
D: -

DNA: TGTGCCAGAAGCTTGTCCCGCAGGGAAAATTCACCCCTCCACTTT
CDR3: CARSLSRRENSPLHF
size: few
J: TRBJ1-6
V: TRBV5-3
D: -

DNA: TGTGCCAGCTCTCCCCGAGTAGCGTCAGATACGCAGTATTTT
CDR3: CASSPRVASDTQYF
size: -
J: TRBJ2-3
V: TRBV18
D: -

DNA: TGTGCCAGTAGCCTCATTCTGGGGCCCGGGACAGTGCAGTATTTT
CDR3: CASSLILGPGTVQYF
size: -
J: TRBJ2-3
V: TRBV19
D: TRBD1

DNA: TGTGCCAGTAGTACACCATACCAGCAGGGGCCGAACACCGGGGAGCTGTTTTTT
CDR3: CASSTPYQQGPNTGELFF
size: -
J: TRBJ2-2
V: TRBV19
D: -

DNA: TGTGCCAGCAGATCAAGAGGGACAGGGAACTATGGCTACACCTTC
CDR3: CASRSRGTGNYGYTF
size: -
J: TRBJ1-2
V: TRBV6-5
D: TRBD1

DNA: TGTGCCAGCAGCCATCCCCACCGAGGAGTAGCACCCTATGGGACCCAGTACTTC
CDR3: CASSHPHRGVAPYGTQYF
size: -
J: TRBJ2-5
V: TRBV3-1/TRBV3-2
D: -

DNA: TGCAGCGCTACCCTCGGGACAGGGGGGTACGAGCAGTACTTC
CDR3: CSATLGTGGYEQYF
size: -
J: TRBJ2-7
V: TRBV29-1
D: TRBD1